This TCR beta chain was sequenced for a study of blood T cell repertoires in COVID-19 (TCRdb year 2020). The study in broad terms: Samples from collaborators originated in the United States, Italy and Spain and spanned both the acute and convalescent phases of COVID-19. Samples were obtained from the ongoing ImmuneRACE study (first 160 participants) and from about 1,300 subjects provided by 6 global collaborators. Deeply sampled blood TCRbeta repertoires from subjects exposed to, actively infected with, or recovered from COVID-19 were included in the dataset. The repertoires were released in a freely available public database meant as a resource for research on the immune response to SARS-CoV-2. The prospective study material was composed of cDNA or gDNA derived from T cells, B-cell-depleted T cells, or PBMCs. Where available, HLA class I and class II types were taken from metadata supplied by the sample provider and were not determined by assay-based typing. A de-identified subject ID, COVID-19 status, age in years and sex were almost always included in the sample metadata.

Study-wide findings and limitations: The quantity of clinical and demographic metadata differed by source and by participant and was supplied without curation.

As for this clone: No cognate antigen has been identified for it. The record has no base qualities; no much larger clone is one base away.

Whole blood was collected in K2EDTA tubes by collaborating institutions according to the institutions' own protocols. Collaborator samples were shipped for TCRbeta analysis as frozen whole blood, isolated PBMCs, or DNA extracted from either sample type. The immunoSEQ Assay, a bias-controlled multiplex PCR, was used to amplify TCRbeta CDR3 regions from genomic DNA. From the authors' description of their analysis: Within the assay, amplification of reference gene primers was used to estimate how many nucleated cells each sample contained. To quantify the absolute abundance of each unique TCRbeta CDR3 rearrangement, sequence reads were collapsed and filtered. Productive Simpson clonality was computed per sample as the square root of Simpson's diversity index over productive rearrangements. TCRdb's version of the immuneACCESS table is confined to in-frame rearrangements and falls short of the full clone set. An unresolved V gene accounts for under half of the shortfall where checked; the remainder is of unknown origin. V and J calls and clone size are given by that table; D and trimming were obtained from the DNA. For this sample there are some 80,000 clones; roughly 91% appear just once. The ten largest clones add up to about 20% of the sample.

Sequencing was performed on peripheral blood. The sequence derives from a human donor in a cohort sampled during active COVID-19.

The bases read TGTGCCAGCCGAATTTCAGGGGTTTCGTATAATTCACCCCTCCACTTT. Translated, this gives CASRISGVSYNSPLHF. The sequence joins TRBV27 to TRBJ1-6; D gene: possibly TRBD1, on 6 matching bases. The trim is 8 bases for V and 4 bases for J, with a gap of 18 bases between the germline ends. Sequences MNHEY (CDR1) and SMNVEV (CDR2) are obtained from the germline V gene (reference sequence). The CDR3 starts with the cysteine, ends with the phenylalanine, and has 16 residues. Just the 48-base CDR3 DNA is kept, in frame starting at base 1.